This T cell receptor beta chain was recovered during a study of control samples from healthy donors and cancer patients. Profiling relied on immunoSEQ multiplex PCR, and the TCRdb table lists in-frame clones only, not all of them. This repertoire shows more than 140,000 clones, under 95% found once; its top ten account for under 9%. CDR3 length: 17 residues. The V gene's germline CDR1 is SGHAT and CDR2 FQNNGV. With 1 base removed from V and 0 bases from J, the gap between germline ends came to 15 bases. The receptor comes from a man younger than 30 in good health. Sequenced sample: blood. The gene calls are TRBV11-2 and TRBJ1-1, with D possibly matching TRBD1 (5 bases). Written as DNA, the CDR3 is TGTGCCAGCAGCTTAGTAGTATACCCAGGGATGAACACTGAAGCTTTCTTT. The encoded protein is CASSLVVYPGMNTEAFF.